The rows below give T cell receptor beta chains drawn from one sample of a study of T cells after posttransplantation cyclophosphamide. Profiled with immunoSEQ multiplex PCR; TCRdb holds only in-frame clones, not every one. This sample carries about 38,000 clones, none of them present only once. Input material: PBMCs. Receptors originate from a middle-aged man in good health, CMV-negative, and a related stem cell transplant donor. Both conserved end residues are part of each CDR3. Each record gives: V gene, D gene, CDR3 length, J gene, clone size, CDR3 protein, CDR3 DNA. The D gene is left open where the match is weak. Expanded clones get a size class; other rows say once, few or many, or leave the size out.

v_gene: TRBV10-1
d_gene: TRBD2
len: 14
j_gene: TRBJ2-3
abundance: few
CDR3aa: CASSESAGLDTQYF
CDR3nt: TGCGCCAGCAGTGAGTCAGCGGGACTAGATACGCAGTATTTT

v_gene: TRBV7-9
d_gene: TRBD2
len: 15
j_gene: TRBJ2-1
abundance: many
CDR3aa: CASTTSEAPYNEQFF
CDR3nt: TGTGCCAGCACGACTAGCGAGGCGCCCTACAATGAGCAGTTCTTC

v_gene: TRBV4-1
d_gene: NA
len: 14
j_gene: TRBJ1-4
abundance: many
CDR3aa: CASSQEEVSEKLFF
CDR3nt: TGCGCCAGCAGCCAAGAGGAGGTTTCAGAAAAACTGTTTTTT

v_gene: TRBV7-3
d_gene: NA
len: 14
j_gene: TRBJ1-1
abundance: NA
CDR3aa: CASSSGGRGTEAFF
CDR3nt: TGTGCGAGCAGCTCGGGGGGGAGGGGGACTGAAGCTTTCTTT

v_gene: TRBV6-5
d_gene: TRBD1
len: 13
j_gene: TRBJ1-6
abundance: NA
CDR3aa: CASRQGANSPLHF
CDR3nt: TGTGCCAGTCGACAGGGGGCGAATTCACCCCTCCACTTT

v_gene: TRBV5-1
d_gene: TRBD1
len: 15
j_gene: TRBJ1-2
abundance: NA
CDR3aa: CASSFFPGQGDGYTF
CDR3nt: TGCGCCAGCAGCTTCTTCCCGGGACAGGGCGATGGCTACACCTTC

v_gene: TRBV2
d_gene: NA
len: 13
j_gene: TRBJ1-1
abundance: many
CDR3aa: CASSGNEGTEAFF
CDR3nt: TGTGCCAGCAGCGGGAACGAGGGCACTGAAGCTTTCTTT

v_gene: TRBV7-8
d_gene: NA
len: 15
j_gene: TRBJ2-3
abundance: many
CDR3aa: CASSPRGFGTDTQYF
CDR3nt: TGTGCCAGCAGCCCTAGGGGGTTTGGAACAGATACGCAGTATTTT

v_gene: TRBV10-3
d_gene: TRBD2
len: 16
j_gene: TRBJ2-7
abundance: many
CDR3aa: CAISEALLAEGYEQYF
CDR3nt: TGTGCCATCAGTGAGGCCCTACTAGCGGAGGGATACGAGCAGTACTTC

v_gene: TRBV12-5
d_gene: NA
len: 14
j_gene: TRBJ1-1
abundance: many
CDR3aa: CASGRREMNTEAFF
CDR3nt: TGTGCTAGTGGACGACGGGAAATGAACACTGAAGCTTTCTTT

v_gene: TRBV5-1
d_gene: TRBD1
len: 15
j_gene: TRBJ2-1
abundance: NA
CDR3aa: CASSLGTGLYNEQFF
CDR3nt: TGCGCCAGCAGCTTGGGGACAGGGCTTTACAATGAGCAGTTCTTC

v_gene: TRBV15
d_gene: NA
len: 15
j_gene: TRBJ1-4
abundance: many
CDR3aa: CATSRSGATNEKLFF
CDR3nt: TGTGCCACCAGCAGATCGGGGGCAACTAATGAAAAACTGTTTTTT

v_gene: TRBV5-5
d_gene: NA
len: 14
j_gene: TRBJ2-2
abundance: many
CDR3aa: CASTSDRPTGELFF
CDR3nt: TGTGCCAGCACCTCCGACAGACCCACCGGGGAGCTGTTTTTT

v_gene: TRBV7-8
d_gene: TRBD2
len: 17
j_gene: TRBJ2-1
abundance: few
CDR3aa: CASSRHLAGASGDEQFF
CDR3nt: TGTGCCAGCAGCCGGCACTTAGCGGGAGCGAGTGGGGATGAGCAGTTCTTC

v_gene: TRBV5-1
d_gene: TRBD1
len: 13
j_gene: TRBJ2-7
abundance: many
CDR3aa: CASSSDRGGEQYF
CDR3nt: TGCGCCAGCAGCTCCGACAGGGGCGGCGAGCAGTACTTC

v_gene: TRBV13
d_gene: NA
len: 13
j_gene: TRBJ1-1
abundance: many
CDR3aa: CASTWAGNTEAFF
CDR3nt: TGTGCCAGCACCTGGGCGGGGAACACTGAAGCTTTCTTT

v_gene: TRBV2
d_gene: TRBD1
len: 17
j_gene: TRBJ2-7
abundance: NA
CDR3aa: CASSAGQLGFSPYEQYF
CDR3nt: TGTGCCAGCAGTGCGGGACAGCTTGGTTTCTCTCCCTACGAGCAGTACTTC

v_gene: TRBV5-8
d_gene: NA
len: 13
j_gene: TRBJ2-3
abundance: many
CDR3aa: CASRVVSTDTQYF
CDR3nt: TGTGCCAGCCGAGTTGTGAGCACAGATACGCAGTATTTT

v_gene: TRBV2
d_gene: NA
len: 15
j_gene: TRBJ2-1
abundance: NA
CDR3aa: CASSARPPAHNEQFF
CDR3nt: TGTGCCAGCAGTGCTAGACCCCCGGCCCACAATGAGCAGTTCTTC

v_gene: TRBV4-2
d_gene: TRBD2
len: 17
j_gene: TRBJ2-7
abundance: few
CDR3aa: CASSQDASGSVGYEQYF
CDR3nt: TGTGCCAGCAGCCAAGATGCTAGCGGGAGTGTTGGCTACGAGCAGTACTTC

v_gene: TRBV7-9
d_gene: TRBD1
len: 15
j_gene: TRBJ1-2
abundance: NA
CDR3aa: CASSTGTALGYGYTF
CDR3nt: TGTGCCAGCAGCACCGGGACAGCCCTAGGCTATGGCTACACCTTC

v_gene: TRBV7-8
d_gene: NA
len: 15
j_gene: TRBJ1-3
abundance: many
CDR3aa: CASSLESHSGNTIYF
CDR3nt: TGTGCCAGCAGCTTAGAGAGTCACTCTGGAAACACCATATATTTT

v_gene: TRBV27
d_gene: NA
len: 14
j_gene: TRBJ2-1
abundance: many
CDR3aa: CASSLDSPWIEQFF
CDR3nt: TGTGCCAGCAGTTTAGACAGCCCATGGATTGAGCAGTTCTTC

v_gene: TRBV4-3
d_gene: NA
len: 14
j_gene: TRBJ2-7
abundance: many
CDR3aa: CASSVGEAVYEQYF
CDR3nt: TGCGCCAGCAGCGTGGGAGAAGCAGTCTACGAGCAGTACTTC

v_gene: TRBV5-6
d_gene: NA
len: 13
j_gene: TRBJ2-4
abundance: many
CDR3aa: CASSRRQAAIQYF
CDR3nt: TGTGCCAGCAGCCGACGACAGGCGGCCATTCAGTACTTC

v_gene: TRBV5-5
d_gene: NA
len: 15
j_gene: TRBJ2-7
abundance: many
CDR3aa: CASSLGGLGSYEQYF
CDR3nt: TGTGCCAGCAGCTTAGGCGGGCTGGGCTCCTACGAGCAGTACTTC

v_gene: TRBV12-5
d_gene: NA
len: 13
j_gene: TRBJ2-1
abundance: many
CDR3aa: CASGLEAGTLQFF
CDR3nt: TGTGCTAGTGGTTTGGAAGCGGGTACGCTTCAGTTCTTC

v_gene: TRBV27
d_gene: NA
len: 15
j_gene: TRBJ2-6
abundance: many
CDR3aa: CASSLVYSGANVLTF
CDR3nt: TGTGCCAGCAGTTTAGTCTACTCTGGGGCCAACGTCCTGACTTTC

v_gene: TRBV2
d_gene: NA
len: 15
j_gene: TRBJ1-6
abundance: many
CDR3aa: CASSARTGDNSPLHF
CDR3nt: TGTGCCAGCAGTGCCCGGACGGGAGATAATTCACCCCTCCACTTT

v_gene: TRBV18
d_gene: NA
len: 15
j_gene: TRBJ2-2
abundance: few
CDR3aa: CASSPGGKNTGELFF
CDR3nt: TGTGCCAGCTCACCAGGGGGGAAAAACACCGGGGAGCTGTTTTTT

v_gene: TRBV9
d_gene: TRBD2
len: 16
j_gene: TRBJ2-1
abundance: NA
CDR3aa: CASSVGGGLGYNEQFF
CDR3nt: TGTGCCAGCAGCGTAGGAGGGGGACTAGGATACAATGAGCAGTTCTTC

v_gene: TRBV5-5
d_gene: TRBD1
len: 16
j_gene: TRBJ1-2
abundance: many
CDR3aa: CASSLVETGGLDGYTF
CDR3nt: TGTGCCAGCAGCTTGGTAGAGACAGGGGGCTTGGATGGCTACACCTTC

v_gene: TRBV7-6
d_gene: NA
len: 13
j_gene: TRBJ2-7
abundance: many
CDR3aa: CASSLEGPNEQYF
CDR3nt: TGTGCCAGCAGCTTGGAGGGTCCCAACGAGCAGTACTTC

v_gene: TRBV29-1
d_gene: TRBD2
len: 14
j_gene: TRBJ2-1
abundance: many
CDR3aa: CSVSGSSSYNEQFF
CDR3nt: TGCAGCGTCAGCGGGAGCTCTTCCTACAATGAGCAGTTCTTC

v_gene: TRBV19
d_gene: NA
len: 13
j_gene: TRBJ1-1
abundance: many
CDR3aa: CASSADRNTEAFF
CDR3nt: TGTGCCAGTAGTGCCGACAGGAACACTGAAGCTTTCTTT

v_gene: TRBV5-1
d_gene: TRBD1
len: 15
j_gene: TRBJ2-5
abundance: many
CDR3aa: CASSSMGQGQETQYF
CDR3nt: TGCGCCAGCAGCTCGATGGGACAGGGCCAAGAGACCCAGTACTTC

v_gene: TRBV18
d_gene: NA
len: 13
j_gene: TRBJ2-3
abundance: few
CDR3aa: CASSLRLTDTQYF
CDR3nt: TGTGCCAGCTCACTACGACTGACAGATACGCAGTATTTT